These T cell receptor beta chains were read from a single sample in a study of type 1 and type 2 diabetes patients. TCRdb used MiXCR to reprocess the multiplex PCR reads, holding one entry per CDR3 protein. The sample holds about 250,000 distinct CDR3 sequences; over 45% are singletons and the top ten take approximately 13%. Sequences were obtained from peripheral blood mononuclear cells (PBMCs). The receptor source for this set is a man aged 18 to 29 with type 2 diabetes. Both conserved end residues are part of each CDR3. The D gene is left open where the match is weak. A clone size is listed for some rows: how often the clone was seen (once, few, many), or a class if it is expanded.

>TRBV2|14|TRBD1|TRBJ1-2|.
CASIISGQGAGYTF
>TRBV9|13|TRBD2|TRBJ2-7|.
CASSQVAGYEQYF
>TRBV6-6|15|TRBD1|TRBJ1-6|.
CASSDWTGGNSPLHF
>TRBV12-3/TRBV12-4|12|TRBD1|TRBJ1-1|.
CASSHIDRGAFF
>TRBV2|13|.|TRBJ2-5|.
CASSISQRETQYF
>TRBV2|14|TRBD2|TRBJ2-3|.
CASKNGRATDTQYF
>TRBV6-6|14|TRBD1|TRBJ2-7|few
CATTEDRVRYEQYF
>TRBV11-2|14|.|TRBJ2-1|.
CASSPIDRYNEQFF
>TRBV7-6|15|.|TRBJ2-5|.
CASSLARLGQETQYF
>TRBV30|14|TRBD2|TRBJ2-7|many
CAWSWTSGDYEQYF
>TRBV20-1|14|.|TRBJ1-6|.
CSARTGGINSPLHF
>TRBV6-6|16|.|TRBJ2-7|.
CASSLWDFGGLNEQYF
>TRBV19|13|.|TRBJ2-7|.
CASTPGQGREQYF
>TRBV6-6|17|TRBD1|TRBJ1-1|few
CASSYGIHRGRNTEAFF
>TRBV29-1|12|.|TRBJ2-7|.
CSVEADRYEQYF
>TRBV11-2|17|TRBD1|TRBJ2-7|few
CASTPTADRGPLYEQYF
>TRBV19|13|.|TRBJ1-5|.
CASRGTDNQPQHF
>TRBV2|13|.|TRBJ1-2|many
CASSQTGTYGYTF
>TRBV7-6|17|.|TRBJ2-1|.
CASSSRPTPPDWNEQFF
>TRBV2|13|.|TRBJ1-5|few
CASSETQHQPQHF
>TRBV10-3|13|.|TRBJ2-7|.
CAITSTALYEQYF
>TRBV6-6|13|TRBD1|TRBJ1-1|.
CASTHGQGFQAFF
>TRBV20-1|13|.|TRBJ2-1|.
CSARASTYNEQFF
>TRBV20-1|14|.|TRBJ2-7|.
CSARAFTQGYEQYF
>TRBV11-2|14|TRBD2|TRBJ2-1|.
CASSPRGASGEQFF
>TRBV20-1|14|.|TRBJ2-3|few
CSAPRPGRRDTQYF
>TRBV20-1|14|.|TRBJ2-7|.
CSARQRAGPYEQYF
>TRBV19|13|TRBD1|TRBJ1-5|few
CASRTTGAQPQHF
>TRBV25-1|14|.|TRBJ1-3|few
CASSRGPSGNTIYF
>TRBV28|15|.|TRBJ2-7|.
CASRFLIPSSYEQYF
>TRBV29-1|12|.|TRBJ2-5|.
CSAGHVPETQYF
>TRBV5-1|14|TRBD1|TRBJ2-2|few
CASSQGQGIGELFF
>TRBV19|14|.|TRBJ2-4|.
CASSMRGPGDIQYF
>TRBV6-5|11|.|TRBJ1-2|.
CASSYGGAYTF
>TRBV19|14|TRBD2|TRBJ2-7|.
CASSRRAGTYEQYF
>TRBV15|15|.|TRBJ1-5|few
CATSRDMAVLQPQHF
>TRBV7-2|11|TRBD1|TRBJ1-2|.
CASSVGQGDTF
>TRBV10-3|15|.|TRBJ2-5|.
CAISEGHTGQETQYF
>TRBV12-3/TRBV12-4|12|.|TRBJ1-1|.
CASTVGDPRAFF
>TRBV25-1|15|TRBD2|TRBJ2-3|.
CASRPAGISTDTQYF
>TRBV2|14|TRBD2|TRBJ2-3|.
CASGPGLSTDTQYF
>TRBV2|15|TRBD2|TRBJ2-7|.
CASIPGLAEAYEQYF
>TRBV10-3|15|.|TRBJ2-1|.
CAISDRVNLDNEQFF
>TRBV14|15|.|TRBJ1-5|.
CASSQLGQGNQPQHF
>TRBV6-6|15|TRBD2|TRBJ2-5|many
CASSYQASGKQTQYF
>TRBV2|14|.|TRBJ2-7|.
CAIDQGTSSYEQYF
>TRBV2|12|.|TRBJ1-2|.
CASSLLGNGYTF
>TRBV7-2|13|.|TRBJ2-7|many
CASSPERPGQQYF
>TRBV7-2|16|.|TRBJ1-2|.
CASSLDRSLLAYGYTF
>TRBV12-3/TRBV12-4|16|TRBD1|TRBJ1-2|.
CASSYGTGGSNYGYTF
>TRBV9|13|.|TRBJ1-1|few
CASSVEFRTEAFF
>TRBV4-3|17|TRBD2|TRBJ2-7|few
CASSQDLLLGGAYEQYF
>TRBV2|13|.|TRBJ2-5|many
CASKGLVQETQYF